Presented here are 5 T cell receptor beta chains from one specimen sequenced in a study of blood T cell repertoires in COVID-19. Using immunoSEQ multiplex PCR, the repertoire was profiled, and TCRdb retains in-frame clones only, with some absent. This table holds more than 75,000 clones, about 90% found once. Specimen: peripheral blood. These receptors originate from a woman aged 70-85 years with acute or convalescent COVID-19.

The chain employs TRBV2 and TRBJ2-3, with D unclear. Trimming took off 3 bases at V and 1 base at J, with 11 bases between the two ends. The CDR3 runs 15 residues. Germline V lookup: CDR1 SNHLY, CDR2 FYNNEI. The CDR3 here is CASSDMLTGTDTQYF. The DNA of the CDR3 is TGTGCCAGCAGTGATATGTTGACTGGCACAGATACGCAGTATTTT.

CDR3 residues: CASSPGQGYGYTF. CDR3 DNA sequence: TGTGCCAGCAGCCCGGGACAGGGATATGGCTACACCTTC. The chain has TRBV7-2 and TRBJ1-2, with 9 bases identical to TRBD1. V lost 5 bases and J lost 5; bases outside the gene matches: 3. The germline CDR1 and CDR2 sequences are SGHTA and FQGNSA. The CDR3 loop spans 13 amino acids.

This chain connects TRBV9 to TRBJ2-5, with D possibly being TRBD1 (6 bases). The CDR3 runs 15 residues. V was pared by 4 bases and J by 4 bases, with 17 bases between. Per the germline V gene, CDR1 is SGDLS and CDR2 is YYNGEE. CDR3 sequence (DNA): TGTGCCAGCAGCCCCCAAAGAGGGGGACCAGAGACCCAGTACTTC. Translated: CASSPQRGGPETQYF.

The chain joins TRBV19 to TRBJ2-5; D gene uncertain. Germline V gives CDR1 LNHDA, CDR2 SQIVND (reference sequence). V was cut by 4 bases and J by 5 bases, with 17 bases left in between. CDR3 length: 15 amino acids. The DNA of the CDR3 is TGTGCCAGTAGTACTTTCGTTAGGTCGAGGGAGACCCAGTACTTC. This encodes CASSTFVRSRETQYF.

The chain joins TRBV6-5 to TRBJ2-7; D is ambiguous. The V end was cut by 5 bases, the J end by 4 bases, with 6 bases between. The CDR3 runs to 11 residues. CDR1 and CDR2 from the germline V gene are MNHEY and SVGAGI. In nucleotides, the CDR3 is TGTGCCAGCAGTAATCTTTACGAGCAGTACTTC. Its translation: CASSNLYEQYF.